The T cell receptor beta chain under discussion was sequenced for a study of blood T cell repertoires in COVID-19. Profiling relied on immunoSEQ multiplex PCR, and the TCRdb table lists in-frame clones only, not all of them. The sample lists 380,000 or so clones; roughly nine tenths were seen once. This TCR came from a man aged 35 to 55 with acute or convalescent COVID-19. The sequencing input was peripheral blood.

CDR3 nucleotides: TGTGCCGGCCAATCGACAGATAGGTCCTACGAGCAGTACTTC. Translation: CAGQSTDRSYEQYF. The rearrangement links TRBV7-9 to TRBJ2-7; D is perhaps TRBD1 (5 bases). Germline loops: CDR1 SEHNR, CDR2 FQNEAQ (reference sequence). This CDR3 is built from 14 residues. V was shortened by 11 bases and J by 1 base, with 18 bases between the two germline ends. Filled out from reference TRBV7-9 and TRBJ2-7, the complete variable domain reads DTGVSQNPRHKITKRGQNVTFRCDPISEHNRLYWYRQTLGQGPEFLTYFQNEAQLEKSRLLSDRFSAERPKGSFSTLEIQRTEQGDSAMYLCAGQSTDRSYEQYFGPGTRLTVT.